This is a list of T cell receptor beta chains from one sample in a study of Ad26.COV2.S vaccination and SARS-CoV-2 variants. TCRdb's table, derived via immunoSEQ multiplex PCR, lists solely in-frame clones and lacks some. The sample contains 430,000 or so clones, 80% to 95% of which appear only once. The material sequenced was peripheral blood, taken in a trial of Ad26.COV2.S vaccine versus placebo. Every receptor here comes from a person aged 18-65 years who received the Ad26.COV2.S COVID-19 vaccine or a placebo. The CDR3 runs from the conserved cysteine through the conserved F or W. Each record gives: CDR3 protein, CDR3 DNA, D gene, J gene, V gene. A D gene is named only where the DNA matches it firmly.

CDR3aa: CASSGQVNGGVNEQFF
CDR3nt: TGCGCCAGCAGCGGACAGGTTAATGGGGGAGTCAATGAGCAGTTCTTC
d_gene: TRBD1
j_gene: TRBJ2-1
v_gene: TRBV5-1

CDR3aa: CASSIGNTGELFF
CDR3nt: TGTGCCAGTAGTATCGGGAACACCGGGGAGCTGTTTTTT
d_gene: NA
j_gene: TRBJ2-2
v_gene: TRBV19

CDR3aa: CASSPPSGETQYF
CDR3nt: TGTGCCAGCTCACCCCCCAGTGGGGAGACCCAGTACTTC
d_gene: NA
j_gene: TRBJ2-5
v_gene: TRBV18

CDR3aa: CASSLGVQGLFDF
CDR3nt: TGTGCCAGCAGTTTGGGTGTCCAGGGTCTGTTCGACTTC
d_gene: NA
j_gene: TRBJ2-7
v_gene: TRBV28

CDR3aa: CATSASGTGGGFSNQPQHF
CDR3nt: TGTGCCACCAGTGCCTCCGGGACAGGAGGTGGGTTTAGCAATCAGCCCCAGCATTTT
d_gene: TRBD1
j_gene: TRBJ1-5
v_gene: TRBV24-1

CDR3aa: CASSLVVTSGHNEQFF
CDR3nt: TGTGCCAGCAGCTTGGTCGTGACTAGCGGGCATAATGAGCAGTTCTTC
d_gene: TRBD2
j_gene: TRBJ2-1
v_gene: TRBV5-8

CDR3aa: CASSPEGALYQETQYF
CDR3nt: TGTGCCAGCTCCCCTGAGGGGGCGTTATACCAAGAGACCCAGTACTTC
d_gene: TRBD1
j_gene: TRBJ2-5
v_gene: TRBV18

CDR3aa: CASSVEGTTNEKLFF
CDR3nt: TGTGCCAGCAGCGTGGAGGGTACAACTAATGAAAAACTGTTTTTT
d_gene: NA
j_gene: TRBJ1-4
v_gene: TRBV9

CDR3aa: CASSFHRGSTGELFF
CDR3nt: TGTGCCAGCAGCTTTCACCGGGGAAGTACCGGGGAGCTGTTTTTT
d_gene: NA
j_gene: TRBJ2-2
v_gene: TRBV5-8

CDR3aa: CSVVRDQETQYF
CDR3nt: TGCAGCGTTGTAAGGGATCAAGAGACCCAGTACTTC
d_gene: NA
j_gene: TRBJ2-5
v_gene: TRBV29-1